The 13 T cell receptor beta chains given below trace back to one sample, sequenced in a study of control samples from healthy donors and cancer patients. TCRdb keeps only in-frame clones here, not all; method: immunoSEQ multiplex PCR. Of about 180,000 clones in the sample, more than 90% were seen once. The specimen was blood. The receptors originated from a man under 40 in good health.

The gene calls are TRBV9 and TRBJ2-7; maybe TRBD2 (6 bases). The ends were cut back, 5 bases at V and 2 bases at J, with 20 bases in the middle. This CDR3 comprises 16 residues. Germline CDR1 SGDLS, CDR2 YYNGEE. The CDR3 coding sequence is TGTGCCAGCAGTGACCAGATGGCGGAGGGTACCTACGAGCAGTACTTC. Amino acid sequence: CASSDQMAEGTYEQYF.

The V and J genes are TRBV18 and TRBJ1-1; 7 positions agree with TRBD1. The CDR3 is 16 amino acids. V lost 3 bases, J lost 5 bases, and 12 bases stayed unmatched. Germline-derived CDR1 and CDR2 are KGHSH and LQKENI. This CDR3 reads CASSPQQGVVTTEAFF. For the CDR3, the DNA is TGTGCCAGCTCACCCCAGCAGGGGGTCGTGACGACTGAAGCTTTCTTT.

The CDR3 sequence: CASGLFRGRGAFDEQFF. The DNA of the CDR3 is TGTGCTAGTGGTTTATTTCGGGGGAGAGGGGCCTTCGATGAGCAGTTCTTC. This sequence joins TRBV12-5 and TRBJ2-1; D possibly corresponds to TRBD2 (6 bases). Trimming cost V 3 bases and J 8 bases, with 23 bases left between them. The CDR3 length is 17 residues. Per the germline V gene, CDR1 is LGHNT and CDR2 is FRNRAP.

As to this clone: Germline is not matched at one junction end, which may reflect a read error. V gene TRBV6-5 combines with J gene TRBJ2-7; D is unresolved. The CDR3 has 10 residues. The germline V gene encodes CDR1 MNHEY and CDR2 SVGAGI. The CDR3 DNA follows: TGTGCCAGCAGCTACTACGAGCAGTACTTC. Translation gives CASSYYEQYF.

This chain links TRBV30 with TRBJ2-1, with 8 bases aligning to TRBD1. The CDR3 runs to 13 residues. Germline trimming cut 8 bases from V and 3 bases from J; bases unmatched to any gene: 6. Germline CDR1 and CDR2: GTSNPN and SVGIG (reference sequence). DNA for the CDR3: TGTGCCCGAGACAGGGGAGTCTACAATGAGCAGTTCTTC. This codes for CARDRGVYNEQFF.

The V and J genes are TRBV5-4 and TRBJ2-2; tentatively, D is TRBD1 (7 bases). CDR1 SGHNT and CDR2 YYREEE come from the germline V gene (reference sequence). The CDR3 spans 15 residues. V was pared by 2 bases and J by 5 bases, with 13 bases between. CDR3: CASSLWAGQTGELFF. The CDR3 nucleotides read TGTGCCAGCAGCTTATGGGCGGGACAGACCGGGGAGCTGTTTTTT.

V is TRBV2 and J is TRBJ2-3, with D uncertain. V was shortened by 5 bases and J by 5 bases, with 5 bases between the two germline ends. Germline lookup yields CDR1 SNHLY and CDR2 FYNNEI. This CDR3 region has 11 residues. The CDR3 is CASSNRDTQYF. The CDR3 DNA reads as TGTGCCAGCAGTAACAGAGATACGCAGTATTTT.

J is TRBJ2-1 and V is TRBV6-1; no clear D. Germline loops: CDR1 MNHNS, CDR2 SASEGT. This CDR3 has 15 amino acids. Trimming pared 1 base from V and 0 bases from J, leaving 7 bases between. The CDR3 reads CASSEGLSSYNEQFF. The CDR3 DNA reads TGTGCCAGCAGTGAAGGTCTCAGCTCCTACAATGAGCAGTTCTTC.

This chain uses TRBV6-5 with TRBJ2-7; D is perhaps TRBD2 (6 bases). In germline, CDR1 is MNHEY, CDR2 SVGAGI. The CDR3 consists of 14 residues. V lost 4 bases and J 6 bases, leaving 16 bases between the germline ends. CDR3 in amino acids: CASSLGLAFGEQYF. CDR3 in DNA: TGTGCCAGCAGTTTGGGGCTAGCGTTCGGCGAGCAGTACTTC.

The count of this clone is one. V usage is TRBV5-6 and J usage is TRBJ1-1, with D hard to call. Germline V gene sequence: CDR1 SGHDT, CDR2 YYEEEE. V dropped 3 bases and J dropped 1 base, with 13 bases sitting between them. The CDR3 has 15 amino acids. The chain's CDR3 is CASSSLQEGNTEAFF. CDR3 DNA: TGTGCCAGCAGCTCTCTCCAGGAGGGGAACACTGAAGCTTTCTTT.

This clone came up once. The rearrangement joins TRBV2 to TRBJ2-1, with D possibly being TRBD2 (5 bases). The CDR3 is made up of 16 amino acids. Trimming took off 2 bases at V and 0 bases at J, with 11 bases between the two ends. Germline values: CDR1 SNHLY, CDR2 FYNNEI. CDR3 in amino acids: CASSETSGSSYNEQFF. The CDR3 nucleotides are TGTGCCAGCAGTGAAACCAGCGGTAGCTCCTACAATGAGCAGTTCTTC.

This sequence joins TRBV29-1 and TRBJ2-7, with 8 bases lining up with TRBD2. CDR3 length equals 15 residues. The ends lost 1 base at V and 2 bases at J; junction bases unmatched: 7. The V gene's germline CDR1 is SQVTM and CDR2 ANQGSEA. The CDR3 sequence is CSVEGGGGLAYEQYF. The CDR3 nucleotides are TGCAGCGTTGAAGGAGGGGGGGGACTAGCCTACGAGCAGTACTTC.

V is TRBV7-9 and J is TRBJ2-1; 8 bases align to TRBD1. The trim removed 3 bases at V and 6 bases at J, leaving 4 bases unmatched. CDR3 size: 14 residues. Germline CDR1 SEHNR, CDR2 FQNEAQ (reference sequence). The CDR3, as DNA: TGTGCCAGCAGCTTGGGACAGGCTCCCAATGAGCAGTTCTTC. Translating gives CASSLGQAPNEQFF.